The clone carrying this T cell receptor beta chain was observed at least ten times. Trimming removed 7 bases from V and 2 bases from J, with 15 bases in between. The CDR3 length is 14 residues. CDR1 is MDHEN, CDR2 SYDVKM, per germline. TCR beta CDR3 sequences were amplified from RNA transcripts. The TCR CDR3 first-round RT-PCR relied on the HTBI primer set. TCRdb fed the multiplex PCR reads into MiXCR, producing one record per CDR3 protein. The sample holds about 640,000 distinct CDR3 sequences, less than 25% seen once. For the diagnoses, clinical symptoms, serum thyroxine and TRAb, thyroid ultrasound and orbital computed tomography were used. The data were taken from a study of T cells in Graves' hyperthyroidism and ophthalmopathy.

This clonotype was obtained from a man under 40 with Graves' ophthalmopathy. The chain recombines TRBV28 with TRBJ2-7; D call uncertain. The sequenced material came from blood. CDR3 in DNA: TGTGCCAGCACCTCACTTCGATTTCCCTACGAGCAGTACTTC. Translation: CASTSLRFPYEQYF.